This T cell receptor (beta chain) was sequenced in a study of beta chain features in type 1 diabetes. As for the study in general: In age, gender and cell yields, patients were similar to healthy donors. The study's findings and limits: Diminished insertions and augmented deletions at VDJ junctions characterized type 1 diabetes patients. In the patient group, naive, central memory and Treg TCRB repertoires seemed more alike than in the healthy donor group.

Points on this clone: Its cognate antigen is unknown.

There are 12 residues in the CDR3. The V gene lost 3 bases and the J gene lost 6 bases, with 6 bases spanning the gap. Germline V lookup: CDR1 SGHVS, CDR2 FQNEAQ. Investigators reverse transcribed all isolated RNA, so they sequenced expressed TCRB transcripts. TCRdb's table, derived via immunoSEQ multiplex PCR, lists solely in-frame clones and lacks some. The repertoire holds 130,000 or so clones, with roughly 9.3% as singletons. The clonotype comes from a woman aged 35 to 49 in good health. Source material: central memory CD4+ T cells from blood. The chain links TRBV7-8 to TRBJ2-1; TRBD2 is a possible D gene (5 bases). The DNA of the CDR3 is TGTGCCAGCAGCTTCCGGGGCAATGAGCAGTTCTTC. Residues: CASSFRGNEQFF.